This T cell receptor (beta chain) was observed in a study of radiotherapy plus CTLA-4 blockade in lung cancer. The overall study: The study recorded objective responses in 15% to 20% of patients and disease control in under 35%. Points from the study as a whole: Interferon-beta, together with early blood T cell clone dynamics, reportedly best predicted response.

Profiled with immunoSEQ multiplex PCR; TCRdb holds only in-frame clones, not every one. The sample carries tens of thousands of clones, more than 70% recorded once. For this clone: Its matching antigen is unknown.

Specimen: peripheral blood, collected from a patient treated with radiotherapy plus ipilimumab. The clonotype originates from a human donor with non-small cell lung cancer whose response to radiotherapy plus ipilimumab could not be evaluated. Some clones in this sample may be carry-over from other donors' samples.

The CDR3 DNA follows: TGCGCCAGCAGCTTCGAGGGGGCCTCTAATGAAAAACTGTTTTTT. It encodes CASSFEGASNEKLFF. The chain couples TRBV5-1 to TRBJ1-4; 7 nucleotides match TRBD1. The V segment lost 2 bases and the J segment 3 bases; nucleotides outside the gene matches: 4. CDR3 length: 15 residues. CDR1 SGHRS and CDR2 YFSETQ come from the germline V gene. Based on the CDR3 plus reference TRBV5-1 and TRBJ1-4, the full variable domain is KAGVTQTPRYLIKTRGQQVTLSCSPISGHRSVSWYQQTPGQGLQFLFEYFSETQRNKGNFPGRFSGRQFSNSRSEMNVSTLELGDSALYLCASSFEGASNEKLFFGSGTQLSVL.